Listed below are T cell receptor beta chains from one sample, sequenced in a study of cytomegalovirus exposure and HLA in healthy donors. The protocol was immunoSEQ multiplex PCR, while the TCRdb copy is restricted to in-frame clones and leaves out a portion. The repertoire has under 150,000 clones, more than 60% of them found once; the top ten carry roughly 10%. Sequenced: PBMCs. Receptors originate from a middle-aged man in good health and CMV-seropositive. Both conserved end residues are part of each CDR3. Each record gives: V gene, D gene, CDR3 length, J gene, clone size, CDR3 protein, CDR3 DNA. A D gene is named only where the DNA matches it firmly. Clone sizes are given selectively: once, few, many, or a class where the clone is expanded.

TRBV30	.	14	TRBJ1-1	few	CAWSVGGGNTEAFF	TGTGCCTGGAGTGTGGGTGGGGGCAACACTGAAGCTTTCTTT
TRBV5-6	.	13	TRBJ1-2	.	CASSLAGARGYTF	TGTGCCAGCAGCTTGGCGGGAGCTAGGGGCTACACCTTC
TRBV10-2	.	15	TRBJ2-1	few	CASSDQGPAYNEQFF	TGCGCCAGCAGTGACCAGGGGCCGGCATACAATGAGCAGTTCTTC
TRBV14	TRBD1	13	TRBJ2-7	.	CASSRDRAYEQYF	TGTGCCAGCAGCCGGGACAGGGCCTACGAGCAGTACTTC
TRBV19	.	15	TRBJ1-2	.	CASSIESSAPYGYTF	TGTGCCAGTAGTATAGAGTCCAGCGCACCCTATGGCTACACCTTC
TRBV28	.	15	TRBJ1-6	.	CASRRESSYNSPLHF	TGTGCCAGCAGGAGAGAGAGCTCCTATAATTCACCCCTCCACTTT
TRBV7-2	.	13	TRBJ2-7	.	CASSLAELYEQYF	TGTGCCAGCAGCTTAGCGGAACTATACGAGCAGTACTTC
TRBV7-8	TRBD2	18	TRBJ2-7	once	CASSLSLTLGTSGGKQYF	TGTGCCAGCAGCTTATCCCTCACACTCGGGACTAGCGGGGGCAAGCAGTACTTC
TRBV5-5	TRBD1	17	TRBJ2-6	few	CASSTRDSYSGANVLTF	TGTGCCAGCAGCACCCGGGACAGCTACTCTGGGGCCAACGTCCTGACTTTC
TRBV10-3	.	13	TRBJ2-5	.	CAISAGIAETQYF	TGTGCCATCAGTGCCGGGATAGCAGAGACCCAGTACTTC
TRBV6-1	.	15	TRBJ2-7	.	CASSARGRQDYEQYF	TGTGCCAGCAGTGCCCGGGGACGTCAGGACTACGAGCAGTACTTC
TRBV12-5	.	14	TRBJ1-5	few	CASGGAYSNQPQHF	TGTGCTAGTGGGGGGGCCTATAGCAATCAGCCCCAGCATTTT
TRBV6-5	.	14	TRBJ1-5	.	CASSPRGSGQPQHF	TGTGCCAGCAGTCCTCGGGGGAGCGGTCAGCCCCAGCATTTT
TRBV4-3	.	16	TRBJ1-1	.	CASSQDGRMAGTEAFF	TGCGCCAGCAGCCAAGATGGTCGAATGGCGGGGACTGAAGCTTTCTTT
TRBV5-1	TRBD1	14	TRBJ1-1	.	CASSFTGGGTEAFF	TGCGCCAGCAGCTTCACAGGGGGTGGAACTGAAGCTTTCTTT
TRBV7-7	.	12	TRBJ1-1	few	CASSAGGNEAFF	TGTGCTAGCAGCGCGGGGGGAAATGAAGCTTTCTTT
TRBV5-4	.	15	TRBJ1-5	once	CASSLAPGVAQPQHF	TGTGCCAGCAGCTTGGCCCCGGGGGTGGCTCAGCCCCAGCATTTT
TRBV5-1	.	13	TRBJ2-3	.	CASSPTSTDTQYF	TGCGCCAGCAGCCCGACTAGTACAGATACGCAGTATTTT
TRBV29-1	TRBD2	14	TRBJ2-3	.	CSVDDRRGTDTQYF	TGCAGCGTTGATGATCGGCGGGGGACAGATACGCAGTATTTT
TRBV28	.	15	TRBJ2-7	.	CASSSSAAGAYEQYF	TGTGCCAGCAGTTCCTCAGCGGCAGGGGCCTACGAGCAGTACTTC
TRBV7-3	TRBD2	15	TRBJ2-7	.	CASSLNPSGSYEQYF	TGTGCCAGCAGCTTAAATCCCAGCGGGAGTTACGAGCAGTACTTC
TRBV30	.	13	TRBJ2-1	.	CAWSTGFYNEQFF	TGTGCCTGGAGCACAGGTTTCTACAATGAGCAGTTCTTC